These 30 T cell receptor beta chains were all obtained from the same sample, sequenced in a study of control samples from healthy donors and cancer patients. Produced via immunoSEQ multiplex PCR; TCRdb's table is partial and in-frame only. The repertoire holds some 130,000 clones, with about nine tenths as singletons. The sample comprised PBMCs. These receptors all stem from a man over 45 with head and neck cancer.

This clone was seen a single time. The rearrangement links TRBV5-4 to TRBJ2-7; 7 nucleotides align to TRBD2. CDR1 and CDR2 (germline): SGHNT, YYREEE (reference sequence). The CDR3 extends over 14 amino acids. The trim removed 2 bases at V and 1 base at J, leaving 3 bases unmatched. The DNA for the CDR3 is TGTGCCAGCAGCTTAGGGCGGGAGTCCTACGAGCAGTACTTC. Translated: CASSLGRESYEQYF. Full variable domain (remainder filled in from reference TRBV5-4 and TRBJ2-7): ETGVTQSPTHLIKTRGQQVTLRCSSQSGHNTVSWYQQALGQGPQFIFQYYREEENGRGNFPPRFSGLQFPNYSSELNVNALELDDSALYLCASSLGRESYEQYFGPGTRLTVT.

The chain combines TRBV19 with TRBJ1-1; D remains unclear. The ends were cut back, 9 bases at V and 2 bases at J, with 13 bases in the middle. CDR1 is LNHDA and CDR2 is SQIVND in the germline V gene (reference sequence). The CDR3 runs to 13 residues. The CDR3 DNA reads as TGTGCCAGCCGCCTTACGTTAAACACTGAAGCTTTCTTT. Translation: CASRLTLNTEAFF.

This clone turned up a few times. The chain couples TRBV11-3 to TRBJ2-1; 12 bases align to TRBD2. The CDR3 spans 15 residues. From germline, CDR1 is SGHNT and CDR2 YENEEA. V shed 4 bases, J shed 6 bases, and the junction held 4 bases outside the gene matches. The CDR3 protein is CASSSLAGGSNEQFF. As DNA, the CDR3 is TGTGCCAGCAGCTCGCTAGCGGGAGGGAGCAATGAGCAGTTCTTC.

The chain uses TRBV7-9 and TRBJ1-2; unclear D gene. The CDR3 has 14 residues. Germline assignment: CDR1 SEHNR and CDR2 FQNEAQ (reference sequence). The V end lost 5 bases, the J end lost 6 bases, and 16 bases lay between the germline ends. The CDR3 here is CASSLGEGGHGYTF. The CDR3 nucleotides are TGTGCCAGCAGCCTAGGAGAGGGAGGGCATGGCTACACCTTC.

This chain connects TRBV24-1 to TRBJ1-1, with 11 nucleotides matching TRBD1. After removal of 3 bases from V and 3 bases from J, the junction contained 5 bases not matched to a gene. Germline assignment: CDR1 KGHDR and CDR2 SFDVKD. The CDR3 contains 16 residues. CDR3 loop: CATSDHPDRGHTEAFF. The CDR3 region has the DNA TGTGCCACCAGTGATCACCCGGACAGGGGGCACACTGAAGCTTTCTTT.

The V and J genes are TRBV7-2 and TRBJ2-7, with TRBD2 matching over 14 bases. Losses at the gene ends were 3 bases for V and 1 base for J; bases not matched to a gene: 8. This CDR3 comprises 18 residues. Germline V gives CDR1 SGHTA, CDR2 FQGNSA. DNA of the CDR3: TGTGCCAGCAGCTTCCGACTAGCGGGAGGGCTCGAATCCTACGAGCAGTACTTC. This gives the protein CASSFRLAGGLESYEQYF.

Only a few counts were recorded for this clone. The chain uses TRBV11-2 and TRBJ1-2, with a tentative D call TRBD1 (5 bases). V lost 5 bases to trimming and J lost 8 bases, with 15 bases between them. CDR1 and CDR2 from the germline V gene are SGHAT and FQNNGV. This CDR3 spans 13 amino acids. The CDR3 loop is CASSQRRGGGYTF. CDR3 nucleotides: TGTGCCAGCAGCCAACGACGGGGCGGCGGCTACACCTTC.

Here the CDR3 DNA reads TGTGCCAGCAGCTTTCGGGGACCCTATGGCTACACCTTC. It codes for CASSFRGPYGYTF. V is TRBV7-9 and J is TRBJ1-2; D perhaps matches TRBD1 (5 bases). The V gene's germline CDR1 is SEHNR and CDR2 FQNEAQ (reference sequence). Trimming removed 3 bases at V and 4 bases at J, with 9 bases between. CDR3 length equals 13 residues. Based on the CDR3 plus reference TRBV7-9 and TRBJ1-2, the full variable domain is DTGVSQNPRHKITKRGQNVTFRCDPISEHNRLYWYRQTLGQGPEFLTYFQNEAQLEKSRLLSDRFSAERPKGSFSTLEIQRTEQGDSAMYLCASSFRGPYGYTFGSGTRLTVV.

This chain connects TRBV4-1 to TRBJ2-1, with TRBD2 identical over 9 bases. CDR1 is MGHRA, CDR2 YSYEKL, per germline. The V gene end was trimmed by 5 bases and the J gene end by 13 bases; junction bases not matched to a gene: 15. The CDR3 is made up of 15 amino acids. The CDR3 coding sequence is TGCGCCAGCAGCTCAGGAGCGGGAGGTCCTCGGGGACAGTTCTTC. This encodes CASSSGAGGPRGQFF.

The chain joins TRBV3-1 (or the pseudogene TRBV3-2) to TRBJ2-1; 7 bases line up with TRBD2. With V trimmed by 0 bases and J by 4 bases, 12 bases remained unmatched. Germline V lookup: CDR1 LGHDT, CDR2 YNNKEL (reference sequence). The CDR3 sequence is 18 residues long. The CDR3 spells CASSQDSGLIGPYNEQFF. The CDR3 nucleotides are TGTGCCAGCAGCCAAGATTCGGGACTAATAGGTCCTTACAATGAGCAGTTCTTC.

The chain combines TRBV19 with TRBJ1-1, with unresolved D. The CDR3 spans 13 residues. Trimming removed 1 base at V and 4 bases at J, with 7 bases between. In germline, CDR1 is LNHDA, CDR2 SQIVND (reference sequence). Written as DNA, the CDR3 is TGTGCCAGTAGTATAGTTTCAGGCACTGAAGCTTTCTTT. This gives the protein CASSIVSGTEAFF.

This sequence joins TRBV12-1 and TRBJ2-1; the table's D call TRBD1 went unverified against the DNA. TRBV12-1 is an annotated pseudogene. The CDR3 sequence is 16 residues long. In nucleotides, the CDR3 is TGTGCCAGCAGCTTCATCTCCGGACAGTCCTACAATGAGCAGTTCTTC. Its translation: CASSFISGQSYNEQFF.

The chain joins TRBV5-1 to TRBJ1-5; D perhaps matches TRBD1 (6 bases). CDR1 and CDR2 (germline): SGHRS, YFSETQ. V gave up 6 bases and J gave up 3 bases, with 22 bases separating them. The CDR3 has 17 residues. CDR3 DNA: TGCGCCAGCAATCCCGAACCTACAGGGAAAACCAATCAGCCCCAGCATTTT. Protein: CASNPEPTGKTNQPQHF. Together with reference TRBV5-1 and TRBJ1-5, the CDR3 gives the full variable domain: KAGVTQTPRYLIKTRGQQVTLSCSPISGHRSVSWYQQTPGQGLQFLFEYFSETQRNKGNFPGRFSGRQFSNSRSEMNVSTLELGDSALYLCASNPEPTGKTNQPQHFGDGTRLSIL.

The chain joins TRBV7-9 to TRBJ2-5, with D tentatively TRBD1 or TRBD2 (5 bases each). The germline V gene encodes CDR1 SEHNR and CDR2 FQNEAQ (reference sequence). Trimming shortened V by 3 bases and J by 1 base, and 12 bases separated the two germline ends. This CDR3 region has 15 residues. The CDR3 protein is CASSLYGATQETQYF. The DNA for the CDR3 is TGTGCCAGCAGCTTGTACGGGGCTACCCAAGAGACCCAGTACTTC.

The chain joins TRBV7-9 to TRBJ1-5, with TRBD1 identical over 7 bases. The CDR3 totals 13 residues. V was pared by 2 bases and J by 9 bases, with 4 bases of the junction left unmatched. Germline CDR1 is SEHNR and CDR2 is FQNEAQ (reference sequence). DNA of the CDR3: TGTGCCAGCAGCTTACAGGGGGATGCGCCCCAGCATTTT. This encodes CASSLQGDAPQHF.

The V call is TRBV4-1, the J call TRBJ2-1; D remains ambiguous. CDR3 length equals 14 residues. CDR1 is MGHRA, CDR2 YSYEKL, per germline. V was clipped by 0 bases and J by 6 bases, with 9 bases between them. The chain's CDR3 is CASSQDQVANEQFF. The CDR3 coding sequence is TGCGCCAGCAGCCAAGATCAGGTCGCCAATGAGCAGTTCTTC.

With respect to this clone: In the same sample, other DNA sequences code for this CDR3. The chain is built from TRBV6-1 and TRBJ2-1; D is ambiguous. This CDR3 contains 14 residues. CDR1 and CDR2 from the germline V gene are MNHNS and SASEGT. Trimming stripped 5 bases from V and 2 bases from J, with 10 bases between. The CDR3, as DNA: TGTGCCAGCAGTTATCAAGGAGCCTACAATGAGCAGTTCTTC. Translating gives CASSYQGAYNEQFF.

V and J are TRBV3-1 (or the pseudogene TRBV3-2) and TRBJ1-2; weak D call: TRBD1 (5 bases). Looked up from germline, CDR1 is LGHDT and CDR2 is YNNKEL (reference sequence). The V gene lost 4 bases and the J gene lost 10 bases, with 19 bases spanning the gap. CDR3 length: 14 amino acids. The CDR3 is CASSPQSGQADYTF. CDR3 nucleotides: TGTGCCAGCAGCCCTCAGTCAGGGCAGGCGGACTACACCTTC.

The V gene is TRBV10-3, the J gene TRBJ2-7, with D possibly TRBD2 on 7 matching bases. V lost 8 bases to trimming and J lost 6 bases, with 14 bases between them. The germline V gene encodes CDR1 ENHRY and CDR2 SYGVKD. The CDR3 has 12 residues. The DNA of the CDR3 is TGTGCCATCCGGTCGGGGGGCGTCGAGCAGTACTTC. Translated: CAIRSGGVEQYF.

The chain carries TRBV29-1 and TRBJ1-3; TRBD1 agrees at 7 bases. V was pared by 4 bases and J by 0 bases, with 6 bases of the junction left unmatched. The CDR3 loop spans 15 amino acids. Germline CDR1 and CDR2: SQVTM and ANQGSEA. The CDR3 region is CSVALQGNSGNTIYF. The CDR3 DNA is TGCAGCGTTGCCCTACAGGGGAACTCTGGAAACACCATATATTTT.

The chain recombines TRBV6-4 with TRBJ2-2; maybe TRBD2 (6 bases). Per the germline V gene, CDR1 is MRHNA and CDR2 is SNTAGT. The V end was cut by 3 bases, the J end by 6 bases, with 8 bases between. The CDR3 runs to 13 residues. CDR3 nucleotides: TGTGCCAGCAGTGAACAGCGGGCCGGGGAGCTGTTTTTT. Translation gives CASSEQRAGELFF.

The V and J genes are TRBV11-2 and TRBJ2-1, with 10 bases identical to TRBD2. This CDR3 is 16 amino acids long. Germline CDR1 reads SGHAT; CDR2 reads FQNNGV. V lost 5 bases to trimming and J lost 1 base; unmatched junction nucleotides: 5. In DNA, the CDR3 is TGTGCCAGCAGCCCTAGCGGGAGATGGTCCTACAATGAGCAGTTCTTC. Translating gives CASSPSGRWSYNEQFF.

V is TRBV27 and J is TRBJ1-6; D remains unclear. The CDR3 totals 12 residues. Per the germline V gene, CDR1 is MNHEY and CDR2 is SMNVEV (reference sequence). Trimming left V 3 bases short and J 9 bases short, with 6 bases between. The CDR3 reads CASSLGSSPLHF. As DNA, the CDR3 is TGTGCCAGCAGTTTGGGGAGTTCACCCCTCCACTTT.

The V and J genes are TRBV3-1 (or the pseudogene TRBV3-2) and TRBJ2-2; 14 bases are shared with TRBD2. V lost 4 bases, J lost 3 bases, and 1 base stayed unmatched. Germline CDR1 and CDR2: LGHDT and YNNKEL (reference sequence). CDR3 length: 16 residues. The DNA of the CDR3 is TGTGCCAGCAGCCGGACTAGCGGGGGGTACACCGGGGAGCTGTTTTTT. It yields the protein CASSRTSGGYTGELFF.

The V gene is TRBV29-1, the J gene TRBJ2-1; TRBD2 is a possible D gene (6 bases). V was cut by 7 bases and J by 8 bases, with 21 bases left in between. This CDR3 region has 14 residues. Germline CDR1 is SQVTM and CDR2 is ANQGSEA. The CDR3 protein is CSGGSAGSWDEQFF. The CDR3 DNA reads TGCAGCGGGGGATCCGCGGGGTCGTGGGATGAGCAGTTCTTC.

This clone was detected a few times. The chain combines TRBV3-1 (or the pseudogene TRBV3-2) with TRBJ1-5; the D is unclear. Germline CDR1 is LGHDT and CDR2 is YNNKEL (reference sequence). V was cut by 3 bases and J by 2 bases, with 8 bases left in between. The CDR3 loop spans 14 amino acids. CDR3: CASSHAPGNQPQHF. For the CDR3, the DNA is TGTGCCAGCAGCCACGCCCCGGGCAATCAGCCCCAGCATTTT.

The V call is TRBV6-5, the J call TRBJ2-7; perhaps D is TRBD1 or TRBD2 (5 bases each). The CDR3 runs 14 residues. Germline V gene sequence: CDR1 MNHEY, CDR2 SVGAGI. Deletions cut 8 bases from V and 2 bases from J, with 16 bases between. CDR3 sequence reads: CASLRGRTTYEQYF. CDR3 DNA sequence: TGTGCCAGCCTCCGGGGACGGACCACCTACGAGCAGTACTTC.

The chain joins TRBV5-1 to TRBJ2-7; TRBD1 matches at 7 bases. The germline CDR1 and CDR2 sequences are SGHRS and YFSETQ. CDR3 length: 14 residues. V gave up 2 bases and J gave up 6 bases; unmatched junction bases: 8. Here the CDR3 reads CASSFDRVAGEQYF. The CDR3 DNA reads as TGCGCCAGCAGCTTCGACAGGGTGGCGGGCGAGCAGTACTTC.

CDR3 protein: CASSSGGSNQPQHF. The CDR3 nucleotides read TGTGCCAGCAGTTCAGGGGGTAGCAATCAGCCCCAGCATTTT. The chain joins TRBV6-5 to TRBJ1-5, with 7 bases that match TRBD1. The CDR3 runs 14 residues. Germline assignment: CDR1 MNHEY and CDR2 SVGAGI. After removal of 4 bases from V and 0 bases from J, the junction contained 0 bases not matched to a gene.

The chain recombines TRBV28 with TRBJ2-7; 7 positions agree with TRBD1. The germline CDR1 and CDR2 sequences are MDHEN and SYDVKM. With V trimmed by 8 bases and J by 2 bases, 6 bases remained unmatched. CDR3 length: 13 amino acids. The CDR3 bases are TGTGCCAGCGGGGACAGTTCGACCTACGAGCAGTACTTC. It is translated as CASGDSSTYEQYF.